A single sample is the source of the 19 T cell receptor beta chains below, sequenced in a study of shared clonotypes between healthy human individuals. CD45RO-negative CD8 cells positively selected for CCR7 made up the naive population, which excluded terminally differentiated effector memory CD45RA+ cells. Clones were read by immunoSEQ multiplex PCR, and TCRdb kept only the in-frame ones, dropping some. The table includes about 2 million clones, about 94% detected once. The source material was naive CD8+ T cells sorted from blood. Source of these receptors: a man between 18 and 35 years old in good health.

CDR3 nucleotides: TGTGCCAGCAGCGCACAGGGGGCGGGTGGAGAGACCCAGTACTTC. Its protein product is CASSAQGAGGETQYF. The V and J genes are TRBV9 and TRBJ2-5; 9 bases match TRBD1. Per germline, CDR1 SGDLS and CDR2 YYNGEE. Germline trimming cut 3 bases from V and 4 bases from J; bases unmatched to any gene: 7. This CDR3 has 15 amino acids.

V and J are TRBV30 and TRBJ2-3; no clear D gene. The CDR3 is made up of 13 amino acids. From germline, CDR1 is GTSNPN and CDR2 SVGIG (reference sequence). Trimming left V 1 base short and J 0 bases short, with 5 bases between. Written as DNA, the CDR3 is TGTGCCTGGAGTGGGGTAAGCACAGATACGCAGTATTTT. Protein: CAWSGVSTDTQYF.

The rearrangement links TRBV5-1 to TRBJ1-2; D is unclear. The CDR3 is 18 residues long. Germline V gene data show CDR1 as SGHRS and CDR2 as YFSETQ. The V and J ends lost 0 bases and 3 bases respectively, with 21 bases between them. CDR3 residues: CASSLEPPGGSLDYGYTF. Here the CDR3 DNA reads TGCGCCAGCAGCTTGGAGCCGCCAGGAGGGAGTCTTGACTATGGCTACACCTTC.

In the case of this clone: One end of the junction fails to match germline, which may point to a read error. The CDR3 DNA reads TGTGCCAGCAACAGGGTGGCGGGGGACTATGGCGACACCTTC. Protein sequence: CASNRVAGDYGDTF. The rearrangement links TRBV5-8 to TRBJ1-2; D is perhaps TRBD1 (6 bases). This CDR3 has 14 residues. Germline-derived CDR1 and CDR2 are SGHTS and YDEGEE.

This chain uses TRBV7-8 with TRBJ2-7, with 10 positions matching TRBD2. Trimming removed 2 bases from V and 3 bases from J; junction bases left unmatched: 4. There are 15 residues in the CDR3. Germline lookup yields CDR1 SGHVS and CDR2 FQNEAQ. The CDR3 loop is CASSLILAGLYEQYF. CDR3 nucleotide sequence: TGTGCCAGCAGCTTAATACTAGCGGGACTCTACGAGCAGTACTTC.

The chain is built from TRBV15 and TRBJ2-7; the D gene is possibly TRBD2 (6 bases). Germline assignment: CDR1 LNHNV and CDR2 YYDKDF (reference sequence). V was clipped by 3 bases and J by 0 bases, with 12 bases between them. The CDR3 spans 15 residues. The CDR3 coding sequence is TGTGCCACCAGCAGTAGGGACTTAAGCTCCTACGAGCAGTACTTC. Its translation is CATSSRDLSSYEQYF.

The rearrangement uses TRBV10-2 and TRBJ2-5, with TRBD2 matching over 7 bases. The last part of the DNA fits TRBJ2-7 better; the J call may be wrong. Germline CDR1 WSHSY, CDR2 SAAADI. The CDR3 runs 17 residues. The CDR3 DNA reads TGCGCCAGCAGTGAAGACAGCGGGGCGGTAAAATACTACGAGCAGTACTTC. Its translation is CASSEDSGAVKYYEQYF.

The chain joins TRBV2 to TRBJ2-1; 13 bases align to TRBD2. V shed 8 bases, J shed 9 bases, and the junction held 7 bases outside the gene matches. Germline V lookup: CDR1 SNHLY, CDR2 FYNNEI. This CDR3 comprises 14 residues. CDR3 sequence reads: CASHGLAGEGEQFF. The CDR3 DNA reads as TGTGCCAGCCACGGACTAGCGGGAGAAGGTGAGCAGTTCTTC.

CDR3 protein: CASSYLQQGLEKLFF. The CDR3 DNA is TGTGCCAGCAGTTACCTGCAGCAGGGCTTGGAAAAACTGTTTTTT. The chain couples TRBV6-6 to TRBJ1-4, with D tentatively TRBD1 (5 bases). There are 15 residues in the CDR3. Trimming stripped 2 bases from V and 8 bases from J, with 15 bases between. Germline V gives CDR1 MNHNY, CDR2 SVGAGI (reference sequence).

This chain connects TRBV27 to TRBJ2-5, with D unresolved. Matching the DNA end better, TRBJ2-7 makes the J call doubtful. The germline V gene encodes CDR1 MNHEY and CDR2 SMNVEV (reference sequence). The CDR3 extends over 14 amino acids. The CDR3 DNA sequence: TGTGCCAGCAGACCGGACGGCAGCTCCTACGAGCAGTACTTC. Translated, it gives CASRPDGSSYEQYF.

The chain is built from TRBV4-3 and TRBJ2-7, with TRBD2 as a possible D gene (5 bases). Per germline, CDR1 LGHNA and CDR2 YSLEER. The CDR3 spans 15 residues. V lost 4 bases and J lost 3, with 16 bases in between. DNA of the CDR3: TGCGCCAGCAGCCCCTCGAGGACTCCCTTCTACGAGCAGTACTTC. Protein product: CASSPSRTPFYEQYF.

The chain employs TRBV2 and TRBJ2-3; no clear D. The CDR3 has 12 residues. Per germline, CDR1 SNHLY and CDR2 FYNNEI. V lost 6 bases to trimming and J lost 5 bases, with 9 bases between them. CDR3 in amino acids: CASRKLEDTQYF. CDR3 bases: TGTGCCAGCAGGAAGCTAGAAGATACGCAGTATTTT.

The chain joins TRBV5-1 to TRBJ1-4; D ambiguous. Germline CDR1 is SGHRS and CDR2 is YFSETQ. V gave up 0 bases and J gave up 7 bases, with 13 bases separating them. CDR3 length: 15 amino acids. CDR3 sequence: CASSLGSQELEKLFF. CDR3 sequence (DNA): TGCGCCAGCAGCTTGGGATCCCAGGAGCTTGAAAAACTGTTTTTT.

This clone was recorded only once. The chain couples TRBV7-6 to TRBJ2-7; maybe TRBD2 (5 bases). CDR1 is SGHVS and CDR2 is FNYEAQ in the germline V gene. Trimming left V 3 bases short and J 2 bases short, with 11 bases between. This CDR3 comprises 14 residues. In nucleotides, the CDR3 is TGTGCCAGCAGCTTCGAAGGGAGAGCCTACGAGCAGTACTTC. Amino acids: CASSFEGRAYEQYF.

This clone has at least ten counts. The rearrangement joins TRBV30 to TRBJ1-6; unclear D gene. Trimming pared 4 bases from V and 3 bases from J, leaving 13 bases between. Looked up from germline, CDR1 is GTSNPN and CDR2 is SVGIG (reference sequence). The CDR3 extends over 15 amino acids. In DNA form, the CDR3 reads TGTGCCTGGAAACATTCCCCTATCTATAATTCACCCCTCCACTTT. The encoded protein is CAWKHSPIYNSPLHF. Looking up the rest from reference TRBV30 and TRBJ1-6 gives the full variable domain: SQTIHQWPATLVQPVGSPLSLECTVEGTSNPNLYWYRQAAGRGLQLLFYSVGIGQISSEVPQNLSASRPQDRQFILSSKKLLLSDSGFYLCAWKHSPIYNSPLHFGNGTRLTVT.

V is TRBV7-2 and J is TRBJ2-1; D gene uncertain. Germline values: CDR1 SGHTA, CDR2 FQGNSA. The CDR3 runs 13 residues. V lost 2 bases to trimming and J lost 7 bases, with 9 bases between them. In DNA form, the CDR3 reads TGTGCCAGCAGCTTATATCTTGGAAATGAGCAGTTCTTC. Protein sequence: CASSLYLGNEQFF.

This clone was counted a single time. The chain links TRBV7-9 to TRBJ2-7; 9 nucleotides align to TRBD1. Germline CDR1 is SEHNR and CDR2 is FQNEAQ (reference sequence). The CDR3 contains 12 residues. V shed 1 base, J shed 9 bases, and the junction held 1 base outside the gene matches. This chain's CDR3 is CASSLGTGVQYF. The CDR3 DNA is TGTGCCAGCAGCTTAGGGACAGGGGTGCAGTACTTC.

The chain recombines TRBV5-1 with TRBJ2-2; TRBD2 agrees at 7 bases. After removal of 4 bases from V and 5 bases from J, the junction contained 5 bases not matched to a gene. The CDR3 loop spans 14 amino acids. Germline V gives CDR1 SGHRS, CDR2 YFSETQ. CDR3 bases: TGCGCCAGCAGCCGACTAGCTGGGACCGGGGAGCTGTTTTTT. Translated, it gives CASSRLAGTGELFF.

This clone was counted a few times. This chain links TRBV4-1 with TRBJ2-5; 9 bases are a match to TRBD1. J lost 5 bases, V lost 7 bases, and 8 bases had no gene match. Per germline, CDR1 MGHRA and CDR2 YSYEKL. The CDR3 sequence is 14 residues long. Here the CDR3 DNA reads TGCGCCAGCATCAGGGGACAGGGCAGGGAGACCCAGTACTTC. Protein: CASIRGQGRETQYF.